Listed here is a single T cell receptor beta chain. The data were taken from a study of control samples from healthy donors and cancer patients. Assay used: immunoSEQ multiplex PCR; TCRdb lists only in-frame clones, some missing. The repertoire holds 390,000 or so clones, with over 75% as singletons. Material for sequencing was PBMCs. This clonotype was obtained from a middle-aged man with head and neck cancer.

Here the CDR3 reads CASSLRTGGATDTQYF. CDR3 DNA sequence: TGTGCCAGTAGTCTCCGGACAGGCGGGGCCACAGATACGCAGTATTTT. The chain is built from TRBV19 and TRBJ2-3, with TRBD1 as a possible D gene (7 bases). Germline V CDR1 and CDR2: LNHDA, SQIVND (reference sequence). This CDR3 region has 16 residues. With 5 bases removed from V and 2 bases from J, the gap between germline ends came to 17 bases.